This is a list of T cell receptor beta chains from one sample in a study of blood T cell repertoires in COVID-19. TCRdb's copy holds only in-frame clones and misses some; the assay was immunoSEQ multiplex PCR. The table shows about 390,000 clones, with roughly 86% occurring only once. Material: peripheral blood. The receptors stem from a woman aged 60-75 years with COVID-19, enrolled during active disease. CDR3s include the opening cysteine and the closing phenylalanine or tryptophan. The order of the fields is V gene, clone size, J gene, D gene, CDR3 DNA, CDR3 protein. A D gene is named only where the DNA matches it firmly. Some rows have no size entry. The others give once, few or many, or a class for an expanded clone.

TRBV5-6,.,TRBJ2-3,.,TGTGCCAGCACCTACCGAGGAGCGCATCATACGCAGTATTTT,CASTYRGAHHTQYF
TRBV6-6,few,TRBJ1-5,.,TGTGCCAGCAGCTCTCAGTCAACTAGCAATCAGCCCCAGCATTTT,CASSSQSTSNQPQHF
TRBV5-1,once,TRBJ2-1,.,TGCGCCAGCAGCCCCATTAGTCGGGCGGGTGAGCAGTTCTTC,CASSPISRAGEQFF
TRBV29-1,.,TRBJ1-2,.,TGCAGCGTTGAAGAGACAGGACCACCCTATGGCTACACCTTC,CSVEETGPPYGYTF
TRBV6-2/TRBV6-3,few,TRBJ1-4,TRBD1,TGTGCCAGCAGTTCTTTACAGGGGTTTCGTGAAAAACTGTTTTTT,CASSSLQGFREKLFF
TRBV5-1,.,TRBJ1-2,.,TGCGCCAGCAGCTTGGCCGATAGGACAGAGAGTCTTTACACCTTC,CASSLADRTESLYTF
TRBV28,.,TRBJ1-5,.,TGTGCCAGCAGTTTCCACGCAAGGGGTCGCAATCAGCCCCAGCATTTT,CASSFHARGRNQPQHF
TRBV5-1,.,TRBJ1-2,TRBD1,TGCGCCAGCACAATCCCAGGGGGGAGCTATGGCTACACCTTC,CASTIPGGSYGYTF
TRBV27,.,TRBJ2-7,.,TGTGCCAGCAGTTTACTGAGACCTACTACGGGCGAGCAGTACTTC,CASSLLRPTTGEQYF
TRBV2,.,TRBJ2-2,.,TGTGCCAGCACACCTCGGGGGGCAATCACCGGGGAGCTGTTTTTT,CASTPRGAITGELFF
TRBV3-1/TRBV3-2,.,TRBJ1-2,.,TGTGCCAGCAGCTCACTATATGGCTACACCTTC,CASSSLYGYTF
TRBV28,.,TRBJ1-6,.,TGTGCCAGCGGCCCACAGAGAAGCTCCTATAATTCACCCCTCCACTTT,CASGPQRSSYNSPLHF
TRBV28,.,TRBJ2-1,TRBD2,TGTGCCAGCAGTTTCCCCGGACTAGCGGGGGCCCGAAGCTCCTACAATGAGCAGTTCTTC,CASSFPGLAGARSSYNEQFF